The rows below give T cell receptor beta chains drawn from one sample of a study of OX40 agonist ivuxolimab in advanced cancers. Sequencing used immunoSEQ multiplex PCR; TCRdb keeps in-frame clones, though not all of them. The table includes roughly 74,000 clones, around 87% detected once. Sequencing used CD4+ or CD8+ T cells sorted from blood, obtained in a trial of the OX40 agonist ivuxolimab. Every receptor here comes from an adult with an advanced solid tumor such as melanoma, head and neck, liver or kidney cancer. CDR3s include the opening cysteine and the closing phenylalanine or tryptophan. A D gene is named only where the DNA matches it firmly. Where a row states a size, it is once, few, many or the class of an expanded clone; other rows omit it.

clone size: NA; V gene: TRBV27; J gene: TRBJ1-3; D gene: TRBD1; CDR3 DNA: TGTGCCAGCAGCCGGACGACAGGGGGTGGAAACACCATATATTTT; CDR3 protein: CASSRTTGGGNTIYF
clone size: once; V gene: TRBV18; J gene: TRBJ1-4; D gene: TRBD1; CDR3 DNA: TGTGCCAGCTCGCCCTCGACAGGGAGGAGTGAAAAACTGTTTTTT; CDR3 protein: CASSPSTGRSEKLFF
clone size: NA; V gene: TRBV19; J gene: TRBJ1-6; D gene: NA; CDR3 DNA: TGTGCCAGTAGTTATGACAGGAGCTCCTATAATTCACCCCTCCACTTT; CDR3 protein: CASSYDRSSYNSPLHF
clone size: NA; V gene: TRBV7-6; J gene: TRBJ2-1; D gene: NA; CDR3 DNA: TGTGCCAGCAGCTTAGGGAATCTAGTAAGCAATGAGCAGTTCTTC; CDR3 protein: CASSLGNLVSNEQFF
clone size: NA; V gene: TRBV5-1; J gene: TRBJ1-2; D gene: TRBD1; CDR3 DNA: TGCGCCAGCAGCGGAGGGACAGGGGACGGCTACACCTTC; CDR3 protein: CASSGGTGDGYTF
clone size: NA; V gene: TRBV6-5; J gene: TRBJ1-3; D gene: NA; CDR3 DNA: TGTGCCAGCAGGCAGGGACTCGCCGCTGGAAACACCATATATTTT; CDR3 protein: CASRQGLAAGNTIYF
clone size: few; V gene: TRBV5-6; J gene: TRBJ1-2; D gene: NA; CDR3 DNA: TGTGCCAGCAGCTTGGCCGACCGATCGACCTATGGCTACACCTTC; CDR3 protein: CASSLADRSTYGYTF
clone size: NA; V gene: TRBV2; J gene: TRBJ2-7; D gene: NA; CDR3 DNA: TGTGCCAGCAGTCGGAGACCCGACTCCTACGAGCAGTACTTC; CDR3 protein: CASSRRPDSYEQYF
clone size: NA; V gene: TRBV5-1; J gene: TRBJ2-7; D gene: TRBD2; CDR3 DNA: TGCGCCAGCAGCCCGGGAGGGTTGTACGGCGAGCAGTACTTC; CDR3 protein: CASSPGGLYGEQYF
clone size: NA; V gene: TRBV18; J gene: TRBJ2-7; D gene: TRBD2; CDR3 DNA: TGTGCCAGCTCCCTAGCGGGGGATCCCTCCTACGAGCAGTACTTC; CDR3 protein: CASSLAGDPSYEQYF
clone size: NA; V gene: TRBV10-1; J gene: TRBJ1-1; D gene: NA; CDR3 DNA: TGCGCCAGCAGTGAAGAGAACACTGAAGCTTTCTTT; CDR3 protein: CASSEENTEAFF
clone size: NA; V gene: TRBV7-8; J gene: TRBJ2-1; D gene: TRBD1; CDR3 DNA: TGTGCCAGCAGTCGGGACAGGGGCCTTCAATACAATGAGCAGTTCTTC; CDR3 protein: CASSRDRGLQYNEQFF
clone size: once; V gene: TRBV28; J gene: TRBJ1-1; D gene: NA; CDR3 DNA: TGTGCCAGCAGCCCTAGGAGGAACACTGAAGCTTTCTTT; CDR3 protein: CASSPRRNTEAFF
clone size: NA; V gene: TRBV6-1; J gene: TRBJ2-5; D gene: NA; CDR3 DNA: TGTGCCAGCAGTATCACGTGGTCCCAAGAGACCCAGTACTTC; CDR3 protein: CASSITWSQETQYF
clone size: NA; V gene: TRBV9; J gene: TRBJ2-2; D gene: NA; CDR3 DNA: TGTGCCAGCAGCGTAGCGGCAGGGACGAGGGCCGGGGAGCTGTTTTTT; CDR3 protein: CASSVAAGTRAGELFF
clone size: NA; V gene: TRBV9; J gene: TRBJ2-6; D gene: NA; CDR3 DNA: TGTGCCAGCAGCGTTGCGGCCCAGGGAACTGGGGCCAACGTCCTGACTTTC; CDR3 protein: CASSVAAQGTGANVLTF
clone size: NA; V gene: TRBV13; J gene: TRBJ2-7; D gene: TRBD1; CDR3 DNA: TGTGCCAGCAGCTTATACCGGGACAGCTCCTACGAGCAGTACTTC; CDR3 protein: CASSLYRDSSYEQYF
clone size: NA; V gene: TRBV10-1; J gene: TRBJ1-5; D gene: NA; CDR3 DNA: TGCGCCAGCAGTACAGGGAGGGATCAGCCCCAGCATTTT; CDR3 protein: CASSTGRDQPQHF
clone size: NA; V gene: TRBV11-2; J gene: TRBJ2-7; D gene: NA; CDR3 DNA: TGTGCCAGCAGCTTTAGTCTGGGGCGCGAGCAGTACTTC; CDR3 protein: CASSFSLGREQYF
clone size: NA; V gene: TRBV7-9; J gene: TRBJ1-2; D gene: NA; CDR3 DNA: TGTGCCAGCAGCGGTACGAGCTATGGCTACACCTTC; CDR3 protein: CASSGTSYGYTF
clone size: NA; V gene: TRBV4-3; J gene: TRBJ1-5; D gene: NA; CDR3 DNA: TGCGCCAGCAGCCAAGTCAACAGGCCCTCAGGCCCCCCCCTTAGCAATCAGCCCCAGCATTTT; CDR3 protein: CASSQVNRPSGPPLSNQPQHF
clone size: NA; V gene: TRBV6-6; J gene: TRBJ2-7; D gene: NA; CDR3 DNA: TGTGCCAGCAGTTACTCCTATATTGACTCCTACGAGCAGTACTTC; CDR3 protein: CASSYSYIDSYEQYF
clone size: NA; V gene: TRBV5-1; J gene: TRBJ2-3; D gene: NA; CDR3 DNA: TGCGCCAGCAGCTTGGATGGGGGGATCACAGATACGCAGTATTTT; CDR3 protein: CASSLDGGITDTQYF
clone size: NA; V gene: TRBV7-2; J gene: TRBJ2-1; D gene: TRBD2; CDR3 DNA: TGTGCCAGCAGCCTCACCGGACTAGCGGACAATGAGCAGTTCTTC; CDR3 protein: CASSLTGLADNEQFF
clone size: NA; V gene: TRBV30; J gene: TRBJ2-5; D gene: TRBD1; CDR3 DNA: TGTGCCTGGAGTCCCGGACAGGCCGGGGAGACCCAGTACTTC; CDR3 protein: CAWSPGQAGETQYF
clone size: NA; V gene: TRBV7-2; J gene: TRBJ1-2; D gene: NA; CDR3 DNA: TGTGCCAGCAGCCCCGGGATCGAATATGGCTACACCTTC; CDR3 protein: CASSPGIEYGYTF
clone size: NA; V gene: TRBV2; J gene: TRBJ2-7; D gene: TRBD1; CDR3 DNA: TGTGCCAGCAGTTGGACAGGGGGGAACGAGCAGTACTTC; CDR3 protein: CASSWTGGNEQYF
clone size: NA; V gene: TRBV5-1; J gene: TRBJ1-1; D gene: NA; CDR3 DNA: TGCGCCAGCAGGCCTGGACAGATGAACACTGAAGCTTTCTTT; CDR3 protein: CASRPGQMNTEAFF
clone size: once; V gene: TRBV19; J gene: TRBJ1-2; D gene: NA; CDR3 DNA: TGTGCCAGTAGTATAGCAAACTCCCGAGGCTATGGCTACACCTTC; CDR3 protein: CASSIANSRGYGYTF
clone size: NA; V gene: TRBV18; J gene: TRBJ2-7; D gene: NA; CDR3 DNA: TGTGCCAGCTCACCGGAGGCACCGTACGAGCAGTACTTC; CDR3 protein: CASSPEAPYEQYF
clone size: NA; V gene: TRBV28; J gene: TRBJ1-2; D gene: NA; CDR3 DNA: TGTGCCAGCAGGACTTCCGGGACTCTAGGCTACACCTTC; CDR3 protein: CASRTSGTLGYTF
clone size: NA; V gene: TRBV27; J gene: TRBJ2-3; D gene: TRBD2; CDR3 DNA: TGTGCCAGCAGTCCAAAGACTAGCGGCCCCACAGATACGCAGTATTTT; CDR3 protein: CASSPKTSGPTDTQYF